These 21 T cell receptor beta chains share one sample of origin, sequenced in a study of human T cells and chemical hapten exposure. The time point here: patch test 1, 2 weeks after DPC sensitization. Treatment of the sample: therapeutic diphenylcyclopropenone sensitization with weekly scalp DPC. Sequencing started from total RNA isolated from unfractionated whole blood. One entry per CDR3 protein results from TCRdb running MiXCR on the RACE reads. Of around 39,000 distinct CDR3 sequences in the sample, about 6.3% were seen once. The source material was whole blood, sampled in connection with sensitization to the hapten diphenylcyclopropenone (DPC). The receptor source for this set is a woman between 25 and 40 years old with alopecia areata. Some clones in this sample may be carry-over from other donors' samples.

This clonotype was picked up many times. The chain couples TRBV5-5 to TRBJ2-7, with D unresolved. Trimming shortened V by 4 bases and J by 3 bases, and 8 bases separated the two germline ends. Germline V gene sequence: CDR1 SGHKS, CDR2 YYEKEE (reference sequence). The CDR3 extends over 12 amino acids. The CDR3 here is CASSPTNYEQYF. CDR3 DNA sequence: TGTGCCAGCAGCCCGACGAACTACGAGCAGTACTTC.

There are many counts of this clonotype. The chain couples TRBV12-3 or TRBV12-4 to TRBJ1-1, with 7 positions matching TRBD1. The junction had 12 bases not matched to a gene; V was cut back by 7 bases and J by 7 bases. The CDR3 is 14 residues long. The CDR3 reads CASNLLTGASEAFF. For the CDR3, the DNA is TGTGCCAGCAACTTGCTAACAGGGGCCAGTGAAGCTTTCTTT.

This clonotype showed up many times. The chain employs TRBV5-1 and TRBJ1-1; D gene ambiguous. This CDR3 contains 15 residues. Trimming took off 3 bases at V and 4 bases at J, with 16 bases between the two ends. The germline gives CDR1 SGHRS, CDR2 YFSETQ. The CDR3 DNA reads TGCGCCAGCAGCTCCTCATCACCCCGGGGCACTGAAGCTTTCTTT. Its protein product is CASSSSSPRGTEAFF.

This clonotype was seen more than once but under ten times. The V gene is TRBV16, the J gene TRBJ1-1; D unresolved. V gave up 1 base and J gave up 1 base, with 7 bases separating them. The germline V gene encodes CDR1 KGHSY and CDR2 FQNENV. This CDR3 has 14 amino acids. DNA for the CDR3: TGTGCCAGCAGCCAATTAAGGCAGAACACTGAAGCTTTCTTT. Translating it yields CASSQLRQNTEAFF.

The chain combines TRBV27 with TRBJ1-5, with TRBD1 as a possible D gene (5 bases). With 6 bases removed from V and 3 bases from J, the gap between germline ends came to 12 bases. CDR1 and CDR2 from the germline V gene are MNHEY and SMNVEV (reference sequence). The CDR3 has 14 residues. CDR3 region: CASSRDSANQPQHF. The CDR3 DNA follows: TGTGCCAGCAGCCGCGACAGCGCCAATCAGCCCCAGCATTTT.

This clonotype was seen at least ten times. The rearrangement uses TRBV5-6 and TRBJ2-7, with D hard to call. This CDR3 spans 16 amino acids. Germline V CDR1 and CDR2: SGHDT, YYEEEE. V lost 0 bases and J lost 0, with 13 bases in between. This chain's CDR3 is CASSLAGELSSYEQYF. The CDR3 DNA sequence: TGTGCCAGCAGCTTGGCCGGCGAACTCAGCTCCTACGAGCAGTACTTC.

This clonotype has ten or more counts. CDR3 DNA: TGTGCCAGCAGCGGAGGGGCAAATTTGAATCAGCCCCAGCATTTT. It specifies CASSGGANLNQPQHF. The chain recombines TRBV7-8 with TRBJ1-5, with D possibly TRBD1 on 5 matching bases. The germline V and J ends were trimmed by 5 bases and 4 bases, with 15 bases remaining between them. Per germline, CDR1 SGHVS and CDR2 FQNEAQ. The CDR3 is made up of 15 amino acids.

This chain uses TRBV12-3 or TRBV12-4 with TRBJ1-6, with 8 bases that match TRBD1. Losses at the gene ends were 6 bases for V and 7 bases for J; bases not matched to a gene: 2. CDR3 length: 13 amino acids. The CDR3 DNA reads as TGTGCCAGCAGAAGACAGGGGAATTCACCCCTCCACTTT. Its translation is CASRRQGNSPLHF.

The chain carries TRBV5-1 and TRBJ2-7; 7 bases line up with TRBD1. V lost 2 bases to trimming and J lost 0 bases; unmatched junction nucleotides: 5. The CDR3 covers 15 residues. In germline, CDR1 is SGHRS, CDR2 YFSETQ. The CDR3 sequence: CASSFLDRSSYEQYF. In nucleotides, the CDR3 is TGCGCCAGCAGCTTCCTGGACAGGAGCTCCTACGAGCAGTACTTC.

This clonotype turned up a few times. The rearrangement joins TRBV28 to TRBJ1-1; D unclear. Germline V CDR1 and CDR2: MDHEN, SYDVKM. Trimming removed 5 bases at V and 12 bases at J, with 10 bases between. The CDR3 consists of 10 residues. The CDR3 coding sequence is TGTGCCAGCAGTCCCCCCTTGACTTTCTTT. It encodes CASSPPLTFF.

Ten or more counts support this clonotype. The V gene is TRBV12-3 or TRBV12-4, the J gene TRBJ1-5; D not resolved. Trimming cost V 4 bases and J 4 bases, with 11 bases left between them. This CDR3 is 14 amino acids long. CDR3 sequence (DNA): TGTGCCAGCAGTTCCAATTTGGAGAATCAGCCCCAGCATTTT. It yields the protein CASSSNLENQPQHF.

This clonotype was counted a few times. The gene calls are TRBV6-2 or TRBV6-3 and TRBJ1-2; a weak D match, TRBD1 (5 bases). Trimming left V 2 bases short and J 3 bases short, with 19 bases between. The CDR3 consists of 17 residues. Germline-derived CDR1 and CDR2 are MNHEY and SVGEGT. CDR3 region: CASSYRLAGHADYGYTF. Here the CDR3 DNA reads TGTGCCAGCAGTTACAGGTTGGCAGGGCACGCCGACTATGGCTACACCTTC.

This clonotype was seen at least ten times. The chain joins TRBV4-2 to TRBJ1-4; D gene ambiguous. The V end was cut by 0 bases, the J end by 9 bases, with 14 bases between. The CDR3 is made up of 15 amino acids. Germline lookup yields CDR1 LGHNA and CDR2 YNFKEQ. CDR3 nucleotides: TGTGCCAGCAGCCAAGATGGGCAGAACCTGAAAAAACTGTTTTTT. This codes for CASSQDGQNLKKLFF.

This clonotype was counted at least ten times. This sequence joins TRBV4-3 and TRBJ1-4; the D gene is possibly TRBD1 (5 bases). Per the germline V gene, CDR1 is LGHNA and CDR2 is YSLEER. The CDR3 covers 15 residues. Trimming removed 1 base at V and 13 bases at J, with 19 bases between. The CDR3: CASSQAVGPGFRLFF. The CDR3 region has the DNA TGCGCCAGCAGCCAAGCGGTGGGGCCAGGGTTTAGACTGTTTTTT.

At least ten counts were recorded for this clonotype. The chain links TRBV4-3 to TRBJ1-4; D call uncertain. The length of the CDR3 is 15 residues. Germline V CDR1 and CDR2: LGHNA, YSLEER. Trimming stripped 1 base from V and 0 bases from J, with 6 bases between. The CDR3 spells CASSQVPTTNEKLFF. Here the CDR3 DNA reads TGCGCCAGCAGCCAAGTACCTACAACTAATGAAAAACTGTTTTTT.

This clonotype was found many times. The V call is TRBV2, the J call TRBJ1-3, with D unclear. Trimming took 1 base from V and 0 from J, leaving 7 bases between them. Germline-derived CDR1 and CDR2 are SNHLY and FYNNEI. The CDR3 spans 15 residues. The CDR3 spells CASSEDSTSGNTIYF. The CDR3 DNA reads as TGTGCCAGCAGTGAAGACAGTACCTCTGGAAACACCATATATTTT. Using reference TRBV2 and TRBJ1-3 for the parts outside the CDR3, the full variable domain is EPEVTQTPSHQVTQMGQEVILRCVPISNHLYFYWYRQILGQKVEFLVSFYNNEISEKSEIFDDQFSVERPDGSNFTLKIRSTKLEDSAMYFCASSEDSTSGNTIYFGEGSWLTVV.

This clonotype is labeled medium-sized. The chain recombines TRBV27 with TRBJ2-3; no firm D call. Per the germline V gene, CDR1 is MNHEY and CDR2 is SMNVEV (reference sequence). Trimming left V 5 bases short and J 2 bases short, with 20 bases between. This CDR3 region has 17 residues. CDR3 bases: TGTGCCAGCAGTCCGCCCCGTGAGCTTATGGTCACAGATACGCAGTATTTT. Amino acids: CASSPPRELMVTDTQYF.

A few counts support this clonotype. Because it lacks the conserved phenylalanine or tryptophan at the end, this CDR3 is likely a read error. The chain carries TRBV12-3 or TRBV12-4 and TRBJ2-5; tentatively, D is TRBD2 (6 bases). The CDR3 totals 13 residues. V was shortened by 5 bases and J by 7 bases, with 14 bases between the two germline ends. This CDR3 is CASSPKLGGTQYL. The CDR3 nucleotides are TGTGCCAGCAGTCCAAAATTGGGGGGGACCCAGTACCTC.

This clonotype has ten or more counts. The chain carries TRBV10-3 and TRBJ2-7; TRBD2 agrees at 8 bases. The CDR3 has 15 residues. Germline trimming cut 10 bases from V and 1 base from J; bases unmatched to any gene: 12. Germline V CDR1 and CDR2: ENHRY, SYGVKD. CDR3 amino acids: CATLPVERGSYEQYF. CDR3 sequence (DNA): TGTGCCACACTCCCGGTGGAGCGGGGGTCCTACGAGCAGTACTTC.

This clonotype was counted ten times or more. This chain joins TRBV20-1 and TRBJ1-6, with D possibly being TRBD1 (5 bases). This CDR3 spans 11 amino acids. Germline V CDR1 and CDR2: DFQATT, SNEGSKA (reference sequence). V lost 6 bases and J 18 bases, leaving 18 bases between the germline ends. The CDR3 loop reads CSAKDGPGAHF. CDR3 DNA: TGCAGTGCCAAGGACGGACCCGGGGCCCACTTT.

The rearrangement joins TRBV27 to TRBJ1-2; D remains ambiguous. Trimming stripped 2 bases from V and 0 bases from J, with 19 bases between. The V gene's germline CDR1 is MNHEY and CDR2 SMNVEV (reference sequence). The CDR3 totals 18 residues. The CDR3 bases are TGTGCCAGCAGTTTACGGAGGACGTCGGTGTCCTCTAACTATGGCTACACCTTC. Protein: CASSLRRTSVSSNYGYTF.